What follows is one T cell receptor beta chain and its context. Antigen unknown. The sample comes from a study of T-cell reconstitution after alpha-beta-depleted transplantation in children. Study-wide results and limits: Expanded graft clones, several hundred of them, were reportedly the source of alpha-beta T cells about two months after transplant. T cells produced anew were the main source of T-cell counts and diversity one year after transplant. The origin of high day-60 TCRbeta diversity in some patients lay in surviving recipient T cells and thymic progenitors.

Trimming at V came to 4 bases and at J to 8 bases, leaving 10 bases not matched to a gene. The CDR3 length is 14 residues. In germline, CDR1 is SGHVS, CDR2 FNYEAQ. Unique molecular identifiers were incorporated when the TCRbeta library was constructed. TCRdb recomputed calls from the PCR reads with MiXCR, one row per CDR3 protein. Among approximately 290,000 distinct CDR3 sequences listed, 11% were seen once. Sample: peripheral blood, taken 180 days after TCRalphabeta/CD19-depleted stem cell transplant. This chain connects TRBV7-6 to TRBJ1-2, with 7 bases that match TRBD1. The clonotype comes from a male patient aged 2 to 9 who had a stem cell transplant for chronic granulomatous disease, so the T cells may come from the graft donor. This chain's CDR3 is CASSYPDREDGYTF. Here the CDR3 DNA reads TGTGCCAGCAGCTACCCCGACAGGGAGGACGGCTACACCTTC.